This T cell receptor beta chain was captured by sequencing in a study of cytomegalovirus exposure and HLA in healthy donors. Study conclusions and caveats: Later analysis identified a missense DCLRE1C variant that was linked to TCR beta V- and J-gene trimming. Researchers counted roughly 150 TCR beta chains as cytomegalovirus-associated.

CDR1 is SGHNT, CDR2 YYREEE, per germline (reference sequence). V shed 0 bases, J shed 8 bases, and the junction held 4 bases outside the gene matches. The CDR3 runs 16 residues. PCR involved 60 Vbeta and 13 Jbeta primers. The assay was immunoSEQ multiplex PCR, and TCRdb's table has in-frame clones only and misses some. The sample has about 160,000 clones; roughly 88% are singletons. As concerns this clone: The antigen is not known.

The sequenced sample consisted of PBMCs. The chain carries TRBV5-4 and TRBJ2-1; 14 bases map to TRBD2. The clonotype comes from a man over 45 in good health and CMV-seropositive. CDR3 in DNA: TGTGCCAGCAGCTTGGAGGGGACTAGCGGGAGACATGAGCAGTTCTTC. This translates into CASSLEGTSGRHEQFF.